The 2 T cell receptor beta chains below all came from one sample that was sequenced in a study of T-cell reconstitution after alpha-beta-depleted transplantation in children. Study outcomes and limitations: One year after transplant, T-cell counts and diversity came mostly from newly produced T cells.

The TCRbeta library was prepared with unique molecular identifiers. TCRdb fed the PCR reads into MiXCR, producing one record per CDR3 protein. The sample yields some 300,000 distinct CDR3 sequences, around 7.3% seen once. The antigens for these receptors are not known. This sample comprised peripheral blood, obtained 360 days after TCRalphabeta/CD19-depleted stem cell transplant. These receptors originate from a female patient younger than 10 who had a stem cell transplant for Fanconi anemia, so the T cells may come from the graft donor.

CDR3 region: CASSLDPYRAYKSGELFF. The CDR3 nucleotides read TGTGCCAGCAGCTTAGACCCTTATAGGGCATATAAATCCGGGGAGCTGTTTTTT. The chain carries TRBV11-1 and TRBJ2-2; D is undetermined. In germline, CDR1 is SGHAT, CDR2 FQDESV (reference sequence). The V end lost 1 base, the J end lost 6 bases, and 21 bases lay between the germline ends. This CDR3 is built from 18 residues.

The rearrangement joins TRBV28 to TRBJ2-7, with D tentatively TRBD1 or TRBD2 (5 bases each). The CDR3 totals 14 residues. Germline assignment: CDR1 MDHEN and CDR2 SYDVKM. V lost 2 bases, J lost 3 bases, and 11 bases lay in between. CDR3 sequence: CASSLRDGLYEQYF. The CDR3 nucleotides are TGTGCCAGCAGTTTACGGGACGGACTCTACGAGCAGTACTTC.